This TCR beta chain derives from a study of metastatic and nonmetastatic thyroid tumors. The overall study: Peripheral blood and tumor or nodule samples from malignant and benign thyroid patients were compared. The study, taken as a whole, reports: Benign nodules reportedly had significantly lower TCR beta diversity than malignant thyroid tumors in blood and tumor.

Patients underwent thyroid surgery, and none had received any treatment before it. Details on this clone: Antigen unknown.

V lost 5 bases and J lost 2; bases outside the gene matches: 9. The CDR3 runs to 16 residues. Germline V gives CDR1 SGHAT, CDR2 FQNNGV. MiXCR re-clonotyped the PCR reads for TCRdb. Seen here are some 30,000 clones, about 30% observed once, and the top ten hold over 30%. This sequence joins TRBV11-2 and TRBJ2-3; 8 bases match TRBD2. The material sequenced was blood. The TCR sequence derives from a female donor with papillary thyroid cancer or a benign thyroid nodule (not recorded which). Some clones in this sample may be carry-over from other donors' samples. The CDR3 nucleotides read TGTGCCAGCAGCCCGGGGGGGCGTACGTACACAGATACGCAGTATTTT. Amino acid sequence: CASSPGGRTYTDTQYF. The entire variable domain, with the rest obtained from reference TRBV11-2 and TRBJ2-3, is as follows: EAGVAQSPRYKIIEKRQSVAFWCNPISGHATLYWYQQILGQGPKLLIQFQNNGVVDDSQLPKDRFSAERLKGVDSTLKIQPAKLEDSAVYLCASSPGGRTYTDTQYFGPGTRLTVL.